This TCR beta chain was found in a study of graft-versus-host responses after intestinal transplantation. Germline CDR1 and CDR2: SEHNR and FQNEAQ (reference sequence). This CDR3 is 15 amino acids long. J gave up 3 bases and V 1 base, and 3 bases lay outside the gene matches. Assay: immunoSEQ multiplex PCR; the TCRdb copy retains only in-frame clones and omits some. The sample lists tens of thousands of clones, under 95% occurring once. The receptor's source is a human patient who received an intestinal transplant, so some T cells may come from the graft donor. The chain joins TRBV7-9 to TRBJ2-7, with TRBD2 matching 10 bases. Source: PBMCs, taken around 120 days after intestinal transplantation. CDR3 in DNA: TGTGCCAGCAGCTTAGGACTAGCGGGCTACTACGAGCAGTACTTC. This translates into CASSLGLAGYYEQYF.